This T cell receptor (beta chain) was sequenced in a study of shared clonotypes between healthy human individuals. Study outcomes and limitations: Generation probabilities of non-shared clonotypes were lower (relative to those shared by all four donors). Naive subsets generally exceeded memory subsets in estimated richness.

Note on this clone: Its antigen is not known.

Germline lookup yields CDR1 MDHEN and CDR2 SYDVKM. Between the trimmed V and J ends, which lost 4 bases and 1 base, there was a span of 13 bases. The CDR3 extends over 15 amino acids. The donors were all Caucasian adults (living in Nashville, Tennessee). Method: immunoSEQ multiplex PCR; TCRdb's copy keeps in-frame clones and lacks some. The sample lists about 2.4 million clones; roughly 93% were seen once. The clonotype originates from a man aged 18 to 30 in good health. Some clones in this sample may be carry-over from other donors' samples. Specimen: naive CD4+ T cells from PBMCs. Subset defined: CD45RA+ positively selected. The chain recombines TRBV28 with TRBJ2-5; D tentatively reads TRBD1 or TRBD2 (5 bases each). The CDR3 reads CASSSPGTFQETQYF. In DNA, the CDR3 is TGTGCCAGCAGTTCACCCGGGACGTTCCAAGAGACCCAGTACTTC.